The 21 T cell receptor beta chains in this list originate from one sample, sequenced in a study of T cells after yellow fever vaccination. Via MiXCR, TCRdb re-called the 5' RACE reads, giving one row per CDR3 protein. Found here are 350,000 to 450,000 distinct CDR3 sequences, more than 5.5% of them singletons; the top ten hold 14% to 15%. Sequencing was performed on PBMCs, taken 5 days after the yellow fever booster vaccination. The receptors were gathered from a man aged 30 to 39 who received the YFV17D yellow fever vaccine.

CDR3 sequence (DNA): TGCAGCGTTGCGGAGGGAATGGGCTATGGCTACACCTTC. It specifies CSVAEGMGYGYTF. V and J are TRBV29-1 and TRBJ1-2; D gene unclear. The CDR3 runs 13 residues. Germline assignment: CDR1 SQVTM and CDR2 ANQGSEA. Trimming removed 4 bases at V and 4 bases at J, with 13 bases between.

This clonotype was found a few times. Relative to the germline gene, one junction end is altered; a read error may explain this. The chain joins TRBV5-1 to TRBJ2-1; 11 nucleotides align to TRBD2. This CDR3 contains 15 residues. Germline V gene lookup returns CDR1 SGHRS and CDR2 YFSETQ. The CDR3 protein is CASSQTSGKYSEQFF. CDR3 nucleotides: TGCGCCAGCAGCCAGACTAGCGGGAAGTACAGTGAGCAGTTCTTC.

This clonotype turned up a few times. The chain has TRBV20-1 and TRBJ2-3, with D maybe TRBD2 (5 bases). Germline V gene lookup returns CDR1 DFQATT and CDR2 SNEGSKA (reference sequence). The CDR3 loop spans 13 amino acids. The germline V and J ends were trimmed by 2 bases and 8 bases, with 14 bases remaining between them. The CDR3 loop is CSARIEGEGTQYF. In nucleotides, the CDR3 is TGCAGTGCTAGAATAGAGGGAGAGGGTACGCAGTATTTT.

The CDR3 nucleotides read TGTGCCAGTAGTACCGACCTGGCGAACACCGGGGAGCTGTTTTTT. Protein: CASSTDLANTGELFF. V is TRBV19 and J is TRBJ2-2, with D hard to call. The V end lost 4 bases, the J end lost 0 bases, and 9 bases lay between the germline ends. The germline V gene encodes CDR1 LNHDA and CDR2 SQIVND (reference sequence). The CDR3 length is 15 residues.

This sequence joins TRBV5-1 and TRBJ2-7, with 12 bases fitting TRBD2. V lost 2 bases, J lost 7 bases, and 19 bases stayed unmatched. Germline-derived CDR1 and CDR2 are SGHRS and YFSETQ. The CDR3 length is 19 residues. DNA of the CDR3: TGCGCCAGCAGCTTCTCGTTGGGACTAGCGGGTGAAACTACGAGGGAGCAGTACTTC. Translated, it gives CASSFSLGLAGETTREQYF.

This clonotype was seen repeatedly, ten times or more. The CDR3 DNA follows: TGTGCCAGCAGCCCTTCGGAGGAAACTGATACGCAGTATTTT. Its translation: CASSPSEETDTQYF. The chain combines TRBV25-1 with TRBJ2-3; D might be TRBD2 (5 bases). V was trimmed by 6 bases and J by 6 bases, leaving 16 bases between them. The germline CDR1 and CDR2 sequences are MGHDK and SYGVNS. CDR3 length: 14 residues.

V gene TRBV12-3 or TRBV12-4 combines with J gene TRBJ2-6, with D possibly TRBD2 on 5 matching bases. Between the trimmed V and J ends, which lost 5 bases and 0 bases, there was a span of 5 bases. The CDR3 has 14 amino acids. The CDR3 sequence is CASSGSSGANVLTF. The CDR3 DNA sequence: TGTGCCAGCAGTGGGAGCTCTGGGGCCAACGTCCTGACTTTC.

This clonotype appeared a few times. The V call is TRBV5-4, the J call TRBJ2-1, with a possible D match to TRBD1 (5 bases). V lost 0 bases and J 4 bases, leaving 14 bases between the germline ends. The CDR3 has 16 amino acids. Per germline, CDR1 SGHNT and CDR2 YYREEE (reference sequence). Here the CDR3 reads CASSLASSGNYNEQFF. The CDR3 bases are TGTGCCAGCAGCTTGGCCAGTTCAGGGAATTACAATGAGCAGTTCTTC.

This chain links TRBV3-1 with TRBJ2-7; D uncertain. The CDR3 consists of 14 residues. Germline V lookup: CDR1 LGHDT, CDR2 YNNKEL (reference sequence). Trimming left V 0 bases short and J 1 base short, with 7 bases between. CDR3 DNA sequence: TGTGCCAGCAGCCAAGATCAAATTTCCTACGAGCAGTACTTC. This gives the protein CASSQDQISYEQYF.

A few counts support this clonotype. The chain combines TRBV6-1 with TRBJ2-2; no clear D. The V and J ends lost 4 bases and 8 bases respectively, with 11 bases between them. The germline V gene has CDR1 MNHNS and CDR2 SASEGT. The CDR3 contains 13 residues. In DNA, the CDR3 is TGTGCCAGCAGTGGGACCCCCGGAGGGGAGCTGTTTTTT. It codes for CASSGTPGGELFF.

This clonotype was seen a few times. The V gene is TRBV9, the J gene TRBJ2-7; TRBD1 aligns across 7 bases. V shed 1 base, J shed 0 bases, and the junction held 4 bases outside the gene matches. The CDR3 is made up of 15 amino acids. From germline, CDR1 is SGDLS and CDR2 YYNGEE. The CDR3 region has the DNA TGTGCCAGCAGCGTAACCACAGGGGACTCCTACGAGCAGTACTTC. Its protein product is CASSVTTGDSYEQYF. The full variable domain, completed using reference TRBV9 and TRBJ2-7, is DSGVTQTPKHLITATGQRVTLRCSPRSGDLSVYWYQQSLDQGLQFLIQYYNGEERAKGNILERFSAQQFPDLHSELNLSSLELGDSALYFCASSVTTGDSYEQYFGPGTRLTVT.

This clonotype has ten or more counts. V gene TRBV6-5 combines with J gene TRBJ2-3; perhaps TRBD2 as D (6 bases). V was trimmed by 5 bases and J by 2 bases, leaving 17 bases between them. CDR1 MNHEY and CDR2 SVGAGI come from the germline V gene. The CDR3 is 16 residues long. Here the CDR3 reads CASSPGTRHSTDTQYF. In nucleotides, the CDR3 is TGTGCCAGCAGTCCCGGGACTCGTCATTCCACAGATACGCAGTATTTT.

This clonotype was counted at least ten times. The rearrangement links TRBV28 to TRBJ1-1; D gene ambiguous. This CDR3 is 11 amino acids long. V lost 4 bases and J lost 6, with 6 bases in between. CDR1 and CDR2 from the germline V gene are MDHEN and SYDVKM. The CDR3 sequence: CASSSFPEAFF. CDR3 in DNA: TGTGCCAGCAGTTCTTTCCCTGAAGCTTTCTTT.

The rearrangement uses TRBV12-3 or TRBV12-4 and TRBJ2-2; 9 nucleotides match TRBD2. The CDR3 has 15 amino acids. V lost 6 bases and J lost 7; bases outside the gene matches: 9. Here the CDR3 reads CASSAPGLANGELFF. The CDR3 DNA is TGTGCCAGCAGCGCCCCGGGACTAGCTAACGGGGAGCTGTTTTTT.

The genes are TRBV11-2 and TRBJ2-1, with TRBD2 as a possible D gene (7 bases). Germline V gene lookup returns CDR1 SGHAT and CDR2 FQNNGV. This CDR3 has 16 amino acids. V gave up 5 bases and J gave up 0 bases, with 14 bases separating them. As DNA, the CDR3 is TGTGCCAGCAGCCCTGGGGGGGCAAGCTCCTACAATGAGCAGTTCTTC. This encodes CASSPGGASSYNEQFF.

The J gene is TRBJ2-5, the V gene TRBV5-1; D ambiguous. Trimming pared 1 base from V and 5 bases from J, leaving 12 bases between. The length of the CDR3 is 14 residues. The germline V gene encodes CDR1 SGHRS and CDR2 YFSETQ. In DNA form, the CDR3 reads TGCGCCAGCAGCTTGTACTCCCTACCGGAGACCCAGTACTTC. As protein: CASSLYSLPETQYF.

This clonotype has at least ten counts. This chain connects TRBV20-1 to TRBJ2-7, with D uncertain. The CDR3 spans 13 residues. From germline, CDR1 is DFQATT and CDR2 SNEGSKA (reference sequence). Trimming took off 2 bases at V and 3 bases at J, with 11 bases between the two ends. The CDR3 here is CSARRGSNYEQYF. As DNA, the CDR3 is TGCAGTGCTAGACGCGGTTCTAACTACGAGCAGTACTTC.

The chain has TRBV12-3 or TRBV12-4 and TRBJ2-5; no firm D call. This CDR3 is 14 amino acids long. Trimming removed 2 bases from V and 2 bases from J, with 9 bases in between. The CDR3 sequence: CASSLLIEQETQYF. The CDR3 DNA sequence: TGTGCCAGCAGTTTACTAATCGAACAAGAGACCCAGTACTTC.

This clonotype was seen a few times. The chain combines TRBV7-9 with TRBJ2-1; 7 nucleotides agree with TRBD2. The CDR3 extends over 15 amino acids. Germline CDR1 is SEHNR and CDR2 is FQNEAQ (reference sequence). The V gene end was trimmed by 6 bases and the J gene end by 0 bases; junction bases not matched to a gene: 5. As DNA, the CDR3 is TGTGCCAGCAGGTCCAGCGGGAACTCCTACAATGAGCAGTTCTTC. Protein sequence: CASRSSGNSYNEQFF.

This clonotype was seen repeatedly, ten times or more. V gene TRBV7-2 combines with J gene TRBJ2-3; D not resolved. The CDR3 is 13 amino acids. The germline V gene encodes CDR1 SGHTA and CDR2 FQGNSA. V was clipped by 5 bases and J by 6 bases, with 12 bases between them. Here the CDR3 DNA reads TGTGCCAGCAGCCCCCCCACTGCTGATACGCAGTATTTT. Amino acids: CASSPPTADTQYF.

The CDR3, as DNA: TGTGCCAGCAGCCAAGACAGGGTAGCCAAAAACATTCAGTACTTC. It specifies CASSQDRVAKNIQYF. The chain links TRBV14 to TRBJ2-4; possibly TRBD1 for D (5 bases). Trimming cost V 0 bases and J 0 bases, with 6 bases left between them. Germline V lookup: CDR1 SGHDN, CDR2 FVKESK. The CDR3 covers 15 residues.